These 26 T cell receptor beta chains came from one sample sequenced in a study of beta chain features in type 1 diabetes. Broader study findings: Shorter TCRB CDR3s, moderately but significantly so, were found in Type 1 diabetes patients in all four CD4+ subsets.

Their antigens remain unidentified. Expressed TCRB transcripts were sequenced because the entire RNA isolate underwent reverse transcription. The protocol was immunoSEQ multiplex PCR, while the TCRdb copy is restricted to in-frame clones and leaves out a portion. The sample yields 150,000 to 200,000 clones, roughly 60% seen once. The sequenced material came from naive CD4+ T cells from blood. The receptors were sampled from a man under 40 with type 1 diabetes.

The table lists this clone with a few counts. The chain joins TRBV29-1 to TRBJ2-7; unclear D gene. Deletions cut 4 bases from V and 6 bases from J, with 13 bases between. The length of the CDR3 is 12 residues. Germline loops: CDR1 SQVTM, CDR2 ANQGSEA. The CDR3 DNA follows: TGCAGCGTTGTGAAGGTCCCCTCCGAGCAGTACTTC. Translation gives CSVVKVPSEQYF.

In this sample, this clone turned up a few times. The chain uses TRBV30 and TRBJ2-1; D remains unclear. The CDR3 extends over 11 amino acids. Germline CDR1 is GTSNPN and CDR2 is SVGIG (reference sequence). V lost 1 base to trimming and J lost 8 bases, with 6 bases between them. Here the CDR3 DNA reads TGTGCCTGGAGTGAAGAACATGAGCAGTTCTTC. Its translation: CAWSEEHEQFF.

The sample holds a few counts of this clone. The gene calls are TRBV30 and TRBJ2-5, with 11 bases identical to TRBD2. Trimming removed 3 bases from V and 5 bases from J; junction bases left unmatched: 5. This CDR3 is built from 14 residues. Per germline, CDR1 GTSNPN and CDR2 SVGIG (reference sequence). The CDR3 here is CAWSPSGGRETQYF. CDR3 nucleotide sequence: TGTGCCTGGAGCCCTAGCGGGGGGCGTGAGACCCAGTACTTC. The entire variable domain, with the rest obtained from reference TRBV30 and TRBJ2-5, is as follows: SQTIHQWPATLVQPVGSPLSLECTVEGTSNPNLYWYRQAAGRGLQLLFYSVGIGQISSEVPQNLSASRPQDRQFILSSKKLLLSDSGFYLCAWSPSGGRETQYFGPGTRLLVL.

The V and J genes are TRBV7-2 and TRBJ2-7; TRBD1 matches 9 bases. The ends lost 8 bases at V and 4 bases at J; junction bases unmatched: 9. Germline loops: CDR1 SGHTA, CDR2 FQGNSA. The CDR3 sequence is 14 residues long. DNA for the CDR3: TGTGCCAGCGCAGGTATACAGGGGGCATACGAGCAGTACTTC. Residues: CASAGIQGAYEQYF.

This clone was seen a single time. The chain couples TRBV12-5 to TRBJ2-7; D may be TRBD1 (5 bases). The germline CDR1 and CDR2 sequences are LGHNT and FRNRAP. The length of the CDR3 is 16 residues. V was trimmed by 0 bases and J by 0 bases, leaving 12 bases between them. The CDR3 bases are TGTGCTAGTGGTTTGGTATTGACAGCCGGCTCCTACGAGCAGTACTTC. Encoded protein: CASGLVLTAGSYEQYF.

The CDR3 sequence: CSAATESTQYF. In DNA, the CDR3 is TGCAGTGCCGCTACGGAGAGTACGCAGTATTTT. The rearrangement joins TRBV20-1 to TRBJ2-3; the D is unclear. V was clipped by 6 bases and J by 8 bases, with 12 bases between them. The CDR3 is made up of 11 amino acids. Germline CDR1 DFQATT, CDR2 SNEGSKA (reference sequence).

V and J are TRBV7-2 and TRBJ1-1; tentatively, D is TRBD1 (5 bases). The germline V gene has CDR1 SGHTA and CDR2 FQGNSA. Trimming shortened V by 2 bases and J by 0 bases, and 16 bases separated the two germline ends. The CDR3 sequence is 17 residues long. This CDR3 is CASSLFMGDRMNTEAFF. The DNA of the CDR3 is TGTGCCAGCAGCTTATTCATGGGTGACAGAATGAACACTGAAGCTTTCTTT.

A few counts support this clone. The rearrangement links TRBV21-1 to TRBJ2-1; the D call of TRBD1 is as the table states it, not checked on the DNA. TRBV21-1 is deemed a pseudogene. CDR3 length: 14 amino acids. The DNA for the CDR3 is TGTGCCAGCAGCAAAGAGGGGCGGTACAATGAGCAGTTCTTC. Translation gives CASSKEGRYNEQFF.

This clone was seen a handful of times. The V call is TRBV29-1, the J call TRBJ2-3; D gene uncertain. Trimming took off 7 bases at V and 2 bases at J, with 13 bases between the two ends. The CDR3 sequence is 13 residues long. The germline V gene encodes CDR1 SQVTM and CDR2 ANQGSEA. This CDR3 is CSALGGYTDTQYF. The CDR3 DNA reads as TGCAGCGCCCTTGGCGGTTACACAGATACGCAGTATTTT.

The rearrangement links TRBV30 to TRBJ1-4, with TRBD1 as a possible D gene (5 bases). Per the germline V gene, CDR1 is GTSNPN and CDR2 is SVGIG (reference sequence). Between the trimmed V and J ends, which lost 4 bases and 8 bases, there was a span of 11 bases. The CDR3 spans 12 residues. CDR3 loop: CAWNSRDEKLFF. DNA for the CDR3: TGTGCCTGGAACAGCCGGGACGAAAAACTGTTTTTT. Supplemented by reference TRBV30 and TRBJ1-4, the full variable domain reads SQTIHQWPATLVQPVGSPLSLECTVEGTSNPNLYWYRQAAGRGLQLLFYSVGIGQISSEVPQNLSASRPQDRQFILSSKKLLLSDSGFYLCAWNSRDEKLFFGSGTQLSVL.

The chain combines TRBV4-1 with TRBJ2-3; no reliable D call. This CDR3 has 14 amino acids. Trimming took off 0 bases at V and 3 bases at J, with 7 bases between the two ends. Per germline, CDR1 MGHRA and CDR2 YSYEKL. Written as DNA, the CDR3 is TGCGCCAGCAGCCAAGATAGTTGGACAGATACGCAGTATTTT. Its translation is CASSQDSWTDTQYF.

This clone was recorded only once. V and J are TRBV4-3 and TRBJ1-2; D unclear. Germline V CDR1 and CDR2: LGHNA, YSLEER. The CDR3 runs 12 residues. V was pared by 0 bases and J by 2 bases, with 1 base between. In DNA form, the CDR3 reads TGCGCCAGCAGCCAAGAGAACTATGGCTACACCTTC. Its protein product is CASSQENYGYTF.

This rearrangement joins TRBV29-1 to TRBJ2-1; D might be TRBD2 (6 bases). V lost 5 bases and J 0 bases, leaving 14 bases between the germline ends. The CDR3 loop spans 15 amino acids. In germline, CDR1 is SQVTM, CDR2 ANQGSEA. In DNA form, the CDR3 reads TGCAGCGTTACGCGGGGCCCCGCCTCCTACAATGAGCAGTTCTTC. Its translation is CSVTRGPASYNEQFF.

This chain connects TRBV10-3 to TRBJ2-3, with TRBD2 matching 7 bases. Germline loops: CDR1 ENHRY, CDR2 SYGVKD. The CDR3 is 15 residues long. The V segment lost 8 bases and the J segment 2 bases; nucleotides outside the gene matches: 10. As DNA, the CDR3 is TGTGCCATCGGCGGGGGAGCGGGGAACACAGATACGCAGTATTTT. This codes for CAIGGGAGNTDTQYF.

The table lists this clone with a few counts. The chain is built from TRBV5-1 and TRBJ1-6, with D possibly being TRBD1 (6 bases). Germline CDR1 reads SGHRS; CDR2 reads YFSETQ. The CDR3 is 15 amino acids. The germline V and J ends were trimmed by 0 bases and 8 bases, with 12 bases remaining between them. CDR3: CASSLDQGSDSPLHF. CDR3 coding DNA: TGCGCCAGCAGCTTGGACCAGGGGTCGGATTCACCCCTCCACTTT.

V usage is TRBV30 and J usage is TRBJ2-1, with D tentatively TRBD2 (5 bases). CDR1 is GTSNPN, CDR2 SVGIG, per germline (reference sequence). Trimming removed 3 bases from V and 0 bases from J, with 12 bases in between. The CDR3 runs 15 residues. In DNA form, the CDR3 reads TGTGCCTGGAGCACGGGGAGTTTCTCCTACAATGAGCAGTTCTTC. Amino acids: CAWSTGSFSYNEQFF.

CDR3 sequence: CAWGRLGLTDTQYF. CDR3 coding DNA: TGTGCCTGGGGCCGCCTGGGACTCACAGATACGCAGTATTTT. The J gene is TRBJ2-3, the V gene TRBV30; TRBD2 might be the D (6 bases). Trimming shortened V by 5 bases and J by 2 bases, and 14 bases separated the two germline ends. Germline V gene sequence: CDR1 GTSNPN, CDR2 SVGIG (reference sequence). The CDR3 is 14 amino acids.

This clone was recorded a few times. The CDR3 reads CASSRITGLVVTDTQYF. In DNA, the CDR3 is TGTGCCAGCAGCCGCATTACAGGACTAGTAGTCACAGATACGCAGTATTTT. This chain uses TRBV7-9 with TRBJ2-3, with TRBD2 identical over 7 bases. CDR1 and CDR2 (germline): SEHNR, FQNEAQ (reference sequence). Losses at the gene ends were 5 bases for V and 2 bases for J; bases not matched to a gene: 13. CDR3 length: 17 residues.

V and J are TRBV7-2 and TRBJ2-5, with D perhaps matching TRBD2 (5 bases). CDR3 size: 14 residues. The V and J ends lost 4 bases and 5 bases respectively, with 14 bases between them. Germline CDR1 is SGHTA and CDR2 is FQGNSA. CDR3 bases: TGTGCCAGCAGCTACCAAGCCGGGGAGGAGACCCAGTACTTC. Residues: CASSYQAGEETQYF.

The CDR3 here is CASSQAALTPGQGRTSPQYF. In DNA form, the CDR3 reads TGCGCCAGCAGCCAAGCGGCACTTACACCGGGACAGGGGCGCACGTCACCGCAGTATTTT. The rearrangement joins TRBV4-3 to TRBJ2-3; 10 bases match TRBD1. Germline loops: CDR1 LGHNA, CDR2 YSLEER. The CDR3 totals 20 residues. The trim removed 1 base at V and 10 bases at J, leaving 23 bases unmatched.

The CDR3 DNA reads as TGTGCCTGGAACAGATGGCTAGCGAGGGAGACCCAGTACTTC. Amino acids: CAWNRWLARETQYF. The chain uses TRBV30 and TRBJ2-5, with D possibly TRBD2 on 6 matching bases. Germline V CDR1 and CDR2: GTSNPN, SVGIG (reference sequence). The CDR3 is made up of 14 amino acids. The V end lost 4 bases, the J end lost 5 bases, and 17 bases lay between the germline ends.

The chain has TRBV9 and TRBJ1-2; D unclear. The V gene lost 4 bases and the J gene lost 0 bases, with 10 bases spanning the gap. Germline V gives CDR1 SGDLS, CDR2 YYNGEE. The CDR3 runs to 14 residues. CDR3 nucleotides: TGTGCCAGCAGCTCCGGAAGAACTAACTATGGCTACACCTTC. Translating it yields CASSSGRTNYGYTF.

This clone was found a few times. The same CDR3 also results from other DNA sequences found in this sample. This chain uses TRBV30 with TRBJ1-3; D gene ambiguous. Looked up from germline, CDR1 is GTSNPN and CDR2 is SVGIG (reference sequence). Trimming removed 5 bases from V and 0 bases from J, with 5 bases in between. There are 12 residues in the CDR3. CDR3 residues: CAWDVSGNTIYF. DNA of the CDR3: TGTGCCTGGGATGTCTCTGGAAACACCATATATTTT. Full variable domain (rest looked up from reference TRBV30 and TRBJ1-3): SQTIHQWPATLVQPVGSPLSLECTVEGTSNPNLYWYRQAAGRGLQLLFYSVGIGQISSEVPQNLSASRPQDRQFILSSKKLLLSDSGFYLCAWDVSGNTIYFGEGSWLTVV.

The chain links TRBV30 to TRBJ1-4; 7 bases line up with TRBD1. Germline V lookup: CDR1 GTSNPN, CDR2 SVGIG (reference sequence). The V gene end was trimmed by 2 bases and the J gene end by 3 bases; junction bases not matched to a gene: 3. The CDR3 covers 14 residues. Here the CDR3 reads CAWSSGQSNEKLFF. CDR3 in DNA: TGTGCCTGGAGTTCGGGACAGTCTAATGAAAAACTGTTTTTT.

The rearrangement links TRBV28 to TRBJ2-3; TRBD2 matches 7 bases. Trimming removed 4 bases from V and 2 bases from J; junction bases left unmatched: 6. The CDR3 is made up of 15 amino acids. Germline V gives CDR1 MDHEN, CDR2 SYDVKM. The CDR3 DNA is TGTGCCAGCAGTTCTGGAGCGGGGTACACAGATACGCAGTATTTT. Its translation is CASSSGAGYTDTQYF.

The chain employs TRBV29-1 and TRBJ2-2, with a possible D match to TRBD1 (6 bases). The length of the CDR3 is 15 residues. V dropped 0 bases and J dropped 3 bases, with 11 bases sitting between them. Germline lookup yields CDR1 SQVTM and CDR2 ANQGSEA. The CDR3, as DNA: TGCAGCGTTGAAGATCGGACAGAACACACCGGGGAGCTGTTTTTT. Encoded protein: CSVEDRTEHTGELFF.